Detailed here is one T cell receptor beta chain. The antigen is undetermined. This entry belongs to a study of CD4 T cells in relation to SARS-CoV-2 and coronaviruses. The wider study: Convalescent patients were eight or nine males and 4 females; two were Hispanic. Study results and caveats: Crossreactive clones expanded significantly less to SARS-CoV-2 than monoreactive clones. Each donor contributed either pre-pandemic or post-infection samples, not both.

Trimming removed 1 base from V and 7 bases from J; junction bases left unmatched: 13. Germline loops: CDR1 GTSNPN, CDR2 SVGIG (reference sequence). The CDR3 runs to 17 residues. Sequencing used immunoSEQ multiplex PCR; TCRdb keeps in-frame clones, though not all of them. The sample consists of approximately 43,000 clones, 75% to 90% of them appearing once. Naive and memory CD4+ T cells came from enriched cryopreserved PBMCs. The sequencing input was naive CD4+ T cells from PBMCs, cultured in vitro. Subset defined: naive CD4+ T cells isolated by negative enrichment. The receptor was derived from an adult with COVID-19. V gene TRBV30 combines with J gene TRBJ2-7; TRBD2 aligns across 13 bases. The CDR3 loop reads CAWSGGRTSGSRGEQYF. The CDR3, as DNA: TGTGCCTGGAGTGGCGGAAGGACTAGCGGGAGTCGCGGTGAGCAGTACTTC.